A selection of T cell receptor beta chains follows, all from one sample in a study of T cell changes during pregnancy in multiple sclerosis. This table comes from immunoSEQ multiplex PCR, and its TCRdb copy is limited to in-frame clones, with some not included. The data contain almost 35,000 clones, more than 75% of them singletons. This specimen consisted of peripheral blood, obtained in the second trimester of pregnancy. These TCRs come from a female donor in good health, enrolled as a control in a pregnancy study. Each CDR3 is given with its conserved first and last residue. The D gene is left open where the match is weak. Only some rows state a clone size, as once, few, many or a class for expanded clones.

D gene,J gene,clone size,V gene,CDR3 DNA,CDR3 protein
-,TRBJ1-5,-,TRBV12-5,TGTGCCATCCGGTTCAGGGCCTCTACAGGAGGGGTACAGCCCCAGCATTTT,CAIRFRASTGGVQPQHF
TRBD1,TRBJ2-7,-,TRBV30,TGTGCCTGGAGCCTGGGACAGGGGGTTGAGCAGTACTTC,CAWSLGQGVEQYF
TRBD1,TRBJ1-1,-,TRBV5-6,TGTGCCAGCAGCTGGGGACAGGCTGAAGCTTTCTTT,CASSWGQAEAFF
TRBD1,TRBJ2-2,-,TRBV6-4,TGTGCCAGCGGCGAGATCGGGACAGGGGGCAATCTCCCCGGGGAGCTGTTTTTT,CASGEIGTGGNLPGELFF
-,TRBJ1-1,-,TRBV14,TGTGCCAGCAGCCGAGAGACAGGCCCGGGGACTGAAGCTTTCTTT,CASSRETGPGTEAFF
TRBD1,TRBJ1-4,-,TRBV6-1,TGTGCCAGCAGTGAGGGGACAGGGGTTGAAAAACTGTTTTTT,CASSEGTGVEKLFF
TRBD2,TRBJ2-7,-,TRBV7-2,TGTGCCAGCAGCATACGGACTAGCGGGGGGGCGTACGAGCAGTACTTC,CASSIRTSGGAYEQYF
-,TRBJ2-7,-,TRBV11-2,TGTGCCAGCAGCTTTAGGGGTTCGGGACTCCGTTCCTACGAGCAGTACTTC,CASSFRGSGLRSYEQYF
TRBD2,TRBJ2-2,-,TRBV2,TGTGCCAGCAGTGGACTAGCGGACACCGGGGAGCTGTTTTTT,CASSGLADTGELFF
TRBD1,TRBJ1-5,once,TRBV5-8,TGTGCCAGCAGCTTGGCCGGGGCAGGGGGAAAATATCCCCAGCATTTT,CASSLAGAGGKYPQHF
-,TRBJ2-1,once,TRBV10-2,TGCGCCAGCAGTGGGGGCGCCTCCTACAATGAGCAGTTCTTC,CASSGGASYNEQFF
TRBD2,TRBJ2-3,-,TRBV5-1,TGCGCCAGCAGCTTGGGGGACTACAACACAGATACGCAGTATTTT,CASSLGDYNTDTQYF
TRBD2,TRBJ2-1,-,TRBV6-4,TGTGCCAGCAGTGACGGACTAGCGGGCAATGAGCAGTTCTTC,CASSDGLAGNEQFF
-,TRBJ1-3,-,TRBV30,TGTGCCTGGAGTCTATTCTCTGGAAACACCATATATTTT,CAWSLFSGNTIYF
TRBD2,TRBJ2-3,-,TRBV7-3,TGTGCCAGCAGCTTAGATGGACCCGGACTAGCCCCAGATACGCAGTATTTT,CASSLDGPGLAPDTQYF
TRBD1,TRBJ1-1,-,TRBV6-6,TGTGCCAGCAGTTACAGGGGGCCTGATACTGAAGCTTTCTTT,CASSYRGPDTEAFF
-,TRBJ2-7,-,TRBV10-3,TGTGCCATCAGGACAGGTGCCCCCTACGAGCAGTACTTC,CAIRTGAPYEQYF